This passage covers 13 T cell receptor beta chains from one sample sequenced in a study of T cell responses to AZD1222 COVID-19 vaccine. Assay: immunoSEQ multiplex PCR; the TCRdb copy retains only in-frame clones and omits some. The sample shows 95,000 to 100,000 clones, about 86% of them seen only once. The sample in question was peripheral blood, obtained on day 0 of AZD1222 vaccination. These receptors came from an adult in good health.

The CDR3 DNA follows: TGTGCCAGCAGCCAACCAGGCGGGACAGGTCTACGGGAGCAGTACTTC. Translating it yields CASSQPGGTGLREQYF. This sequence joins TRBV3-1 (or the pseudogene TRBV3-2) and TRBJ2-7, with 8 bases aligning to TRBD1. CDR1 is LGHDT, CDR2 YNNKEL, per germline (reference sequence). V lost 2 bases and J lost 7; bases outside the gene matches: 13. The CDR3 consists of 16 residues.

This clone was seen just once. The chain uses TRBV11-2 and TRBJ1-3, with a tentative D call TRBD1 (5 bases). Per germline, CDR1 SGHAT and CDR2 FQNNGV. The CDR3 is 18 amino acids. The ends were cut back, 2 bases at V and 0 bases at J, with 17 bases in the middle. CDR3 amino acids: CASSLKRKGSSSGNTIYF. In DNA form, the CDR3 reads TGTGCCAGCAGCTTAAAAAGGAAGGGGTCAAGCTCTGGAAACACCATATATTTT.

V is TRBV19 and J is TRBJ2-3, with 7 bases lining up with TRBD1. The CDR3 is made up of 20 amino acids. V gave up 3 bases and J gave up 0 bases; unmatched junction bases: 18. Germline V gene data show CDR1 as LNHDA and CDR2 as SQIVND (reference sequence). CDR3 DNA: TGTGCCAGTAGTATTATTTATCCCCGGGACAGTCGTACTAGCACAGATACGCAGTATTTT. Translating it yields CASSIIYPRDSRTSTDTQYF.

The V gene is TRBV27, the J gene TRBJ1-1; 8 bases agree with TRBD1. V shed 3 bases, J shed 5 bases, and the junction held 5 bases outside the gene matches. This CDR3 spans 14 amino acids. The V gene's germline CDR1 is MNHEY and CDR2 SMNVEV (reference sequence). CDR3: CASSFDRGGTEAFF. CDR3 bases: TGTGCCAGCAGTTTCGACAGGGGAGGGACTGAAGCTTTCTTT.

The V and J genes are TRBV28 and TRBJ2-3; TRBD2 agrees at 9 bases. Germline assignment: CDR1 MDHEN and CDR2 SYDVKM. CDR3 length: 15 residues. V shed 2 bases, J shed 5 bases, and the junction held 5 bases outside the gene matches. The CDR3 sequence: CASSLPSGIGDTQYF. For the CDR3, the DNA is TGTGCCAGCAGTTTACCTAGCGGGATAGGAGATACGCAGTATTTT.

Sample share makes this clone medium-sized. J is TRBJ1-5 and V is TRBV19, with D possibly matching TRBD1 (5 bases). The germline gives CDR1 LNHDA, CDR2 SQIVND (reference sequence). The CDR3 is made up of 14 amino acids. V was trimmed by 10 bases and J by 6 bases, leaving 19 bases between them. The CDR3 bases are TGTGCCACCCGGGACCTTAGTAGGGGTCAGCCCCAGCATTTT. It yields the protein CATRDLSRGQPQHF.

On this clone itself: The sample carries other DNA sequences with the same CDR3. This chain joins TRBV19 and TRBJ1-2; D gene unclear. V lost 3 bases and J 5 bases, leaving 4 bases between the germline ends. The CDR3 consists of 11 residues. CDR1 is LNHDA, CDR2 SQIVND, per germline (reference sequence). The CDR3 loop is CASSMGYGYTF. CDR3 bases: TGTGCCAGTAGTATGGGATATGGCTACACCTTC.

The chain uses TRBV6-5 and TRBJ1-4; possible D gene TRBD1, 6 bases. Trimming cost V 4 bases and J 5 bases, with 14 bases left between them. Germline CDR1 is MNHEY and CDR2 is SVGAGI. The CDR3 sequence is 15 residues long. CDR3 DNA sequence: TGTGCCAGCAGTTTGGCCGGGACACCGAATGAAAAACTGTTTTTT. Its protein product is CASSLAGTPNEKLFF.

The V and J genes are TRBV6-5 and TRBJ1-5; D is uncertain. V lost 4 bases and J lost 1, with 11 bases in between. This CDR3 is 15 amino acids long. Germline assignment: CDR1 MNHEY and CDR2 SVGAGI. The CDR3, as DNA: TGTGCCAGCAGTTCTTTTGGGGAGAGCAATCAGCCCCAGCATTTT. This translates into CASSSFGESNQPQHF.

The J gene is TRBJ2-1, the V gene TRBV18; TRBD1 or TRBD2 may be the D gene (5 bases each). The CDR3 loop spans 15 amino acids. Trimming cost V 2 bases and J 0 bases, with 8 bases left between them. Germline loops: CDR1 KGHSH, CDR2 LQKENI. The CDR3 loop is CASSPRDGSYNEQFF. The DNA for the CDR3 is TGTGCCAGCTCACCAAGGGACGGCTCCTACAATGAGCAGTTCTTC.

The CDR3 sequence is CASSVGNSINEQFF. The CDR3 bases are TGTGCCAGCAGCGTAGGTAACTCCATCAATGAGCAGTTCTTC. This chain links TRBV9 with TRBJ2-1; no clear D gene. Trimming took off 0 bases at V and 6 bases at J, with 10 bases between the two ends. This CDR3 is built from 14 residues. Per germline, CDR1 SGDLS and CDR2 YYNGEE.

The chain joins TRBV5-4 to TRBJ2-1; no clear D. The CDR3 is 15 residues long. From germline, CDR1 is SGHNT and CDR2 YYREEE (reference sequence). V gave up 2 bases and J gave up 0 bases, with 9 bases separating them. This CDR3 is CASSFGFSSYNEQFF. CDR3 nucleotides: TGTGCCAGCAGCTTTGGGTTTAGCTCCTACAATGAGCAGTTCTTC.

The chain links TRBV11-1 to TRBJ2-3, with unresolved D. Trimming removed 7 bases at V and 3 bases at J, with 14 bases between. CDR1 SGHAT and CDR2 FQDESV come from the germline V gene (reference sequence). The CDR3 extends over 14 amino acids. The CDR3 region is CASKEVEATDTQYF. The DNA of the CDR3 is TGTGCCAGCAAAGAAGTGGAAGCGACAGATACGCAGTATTTT.